A single T cell receptor beta chain is shown here with its context. Only in-frame clones appear in the TCRdb table, and some are missing; sequencing was by immunoSEQ multiplex PCR. The sample shows about 400,000 clones, roughly 87% of them seen only once. The data derive from a study of blood T cell repertoires in COVID-19. At the level of the study: Researchers got acute and convalescent COVID-19 samples from the United States, Italy and Spain. PBMCs, B-cell-depleted T cells, or T cells were the source of the cDNA or gDNA that made up the material.

The length of the CDR3 is 15 residues. The ends were cut back, 5 bases at V and 0 bases at J, with 10 bases in the middle. In germline, CDR1 is LNHDA, CDR2 SQIVND (reference sequence). All enrollees were about 18 to 100 years old and from about 24 US areas. This TCR was recovered from a woman aged 40 to 50 with acute COVID-19. This chain joins TRBV19 and TRBJ1-4; weak D call: TRBD1 (5 bases). Sequenced material: PBMCs or T cells enriched from blood (not recorded which). The CDR3 DNA is TGTGCCAGTAGTTCCCAGGGCGCAACTAATGAAAAACTGTTTTTT. It specifies CASSSQGATNEKLFF.